The clone carrying this T cell receptor beta chain has only one observation. What it binds is not known. The PCR had 60 Vbeta and 13 Jbeta primers. Clones were sequenced by immunoSEQ multiplex PCR, and TCRdb holds only the in-frame ones, with some missing. The sample comprises 65,000 to 95,000 clones, roughly 80% of which are singletons, and 3.3% rests with the top ten. This sample is part of a study of cytomegalovirus exposure and HLA in healthy donors. Study-wide results and caveats: Investigators reported under 200 TCR beta chains as tied to cytomegalovirus.

This CDR3 is 14 amino acids long. CDR1 is SEHNR, CDR2 FQNEAQ, per germline (reference sequence). Trimming removed 5 bases from V and 5 bases from J, with 15 bases in between. Sequencing used PBMCs. The receptor's source is a man in his fifties or sixties in good health and CMV-seronegative. The rearrangement joins TRBV7-9 to TRBJ1-1; a weak D match, TRBD1 (5 bases). This chain's CDR3 is CASSPQTGGTEAFF. CDR3 in DNA: TGTGCCAGCAGCCCTCAAACTGGGGGGACTGAAGCTTTCTTT.